Below, 5 T cell receptor beta chains from the same sample are listed, as sequenced in a study of radiation and T cells in renal cell carcinoma. Repertoires were generated with immunoSEQ multiplex PCR, while TCRdb's copy carries only in-frame clones and drops some. The repertoire holds 160,000 or so clones, 80% to 90% seen once, with 13% in the top ten. Time point denoted: blood 2 weeks post-SBRT. Noted treatment: 15 Gy SBRT to primary tumor, nephrectomy 4 weeks later. The sample was blood, taken from a patient whose treatment included radiotherapy and nephrectomy. These receptors all come from a woman aged 50 to 60 with renal cell carcinoma.

This clone was picked up one time. The chain links TRBV7-8 to TRBJ1-6, with a tentative D call TRBD1 (6 bases). CDR3 length: 17 amino acids. Deletions cut 1 base from V and 9 bases from J, with 19 bases between. Germline V gene sequence: CDR1 SGHVS, CDR2 FQNEAQ. CDR3 DNA sequence: TGTGCCAGCAGCTTAGAGGTGGGGGGCGGATTTGGTTCACCCCTCCACTTT. This gives the protein CASSLEVGGGFGSPLHF.

In its sample, this clone was seen a few times. The chain carries TRBV15 and TRBJ1-5; D call uncertain. This CDR3 comprises 14 residues. V gave up 6 bases and J gave up 6 bases, with 15 bases separating them. Germline CDR1 LNHNV, CDR2 YYDKDF (reference sequence). The CDR3 DNA sequence: TGTGCCACCAGAAGTGGCGCGATGGGTCAGCCCCAGCATTTT. Amino acid sequence: CATRSGAMGQPQHF.

CDR3 sequence reads: CASSYSWRADTQYF. The DNA of the CDR3 is TGTGCCAGCAGTTACTCGTGGAGGGCCGATACGCAGTATTTT. The gene calls are TRBV6-5 and TRBJ2-3, with D tentatively TRBD2 (6 bases). CDR3 length: 14 amino acids. Trimming removed 0 bases at V and 6 bases at J, with 10 bases between. CDR1 is MNHEY and CDR2 is SVGAGI in the germline V gene.

The sample holds one count of this clone. J is TRBJ2-5 and V is TRBV5-1, with 14 bases lining up with TRBD2. The CDR3 sequence is 15 residues long. Per the germline V gene, CDR1 is SGHRS and CDR2 is YFSETQ. Trimming cost V 5 bases and J 1 base; bases outside gene matches: 1. The CDR3: CASRGLAGVQETQYF. Here the CDR3 DNA reads TGCGCCAGCAGGGGACTAGCGGGGGTCCAAGAGACCCAGTACTTC. Full variable domain (rest looked up from reference TRBV5-1 and TRBJ2-5): KAGVTQTPRYLIKTRGQQVTLSCSPISGHRSVSWYQQTPGQGLQFLFEYFSETQRNKGNFPGRFSGRQFSNSRSEMNVSTLELGDSALYLCASRGLAGVQETQYFGPGTRLLVL.

The chain has TRBV6-4 and TRBJ2-1; D gene uncertain. This CDR3 is built from 15 residues. V lost 3 bases to trimming and J lost 0 bases, with 9 bases between them. The germline V gene has CDR1 MRHNA and CDR2 SNTAGT. CDR3 coding DNA: TGTGCCAGCAGTGAGGGTGACATCTCCTACAATGAGCAGTTCTTC. The encoded protein is CASSEGDISYNEQFF.